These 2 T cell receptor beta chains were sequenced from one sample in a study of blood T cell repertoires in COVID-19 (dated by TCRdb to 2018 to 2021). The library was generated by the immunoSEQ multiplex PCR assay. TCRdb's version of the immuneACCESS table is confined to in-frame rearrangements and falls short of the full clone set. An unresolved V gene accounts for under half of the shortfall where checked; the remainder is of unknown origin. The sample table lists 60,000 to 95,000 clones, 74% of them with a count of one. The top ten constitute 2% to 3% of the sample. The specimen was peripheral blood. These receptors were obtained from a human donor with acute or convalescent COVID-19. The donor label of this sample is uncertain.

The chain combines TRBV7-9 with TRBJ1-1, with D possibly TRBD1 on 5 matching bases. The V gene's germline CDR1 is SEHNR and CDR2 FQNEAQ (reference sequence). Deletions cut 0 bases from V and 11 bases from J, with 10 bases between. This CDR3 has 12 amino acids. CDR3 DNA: TGTGCCAGCAGCTTAGCGCAGGGAGGGGCTTTCTTT. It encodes CASSLAQGGAFF.

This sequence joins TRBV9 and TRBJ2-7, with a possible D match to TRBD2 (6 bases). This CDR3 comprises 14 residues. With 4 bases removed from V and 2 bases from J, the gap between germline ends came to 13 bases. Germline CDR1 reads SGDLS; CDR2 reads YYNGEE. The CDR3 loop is CASSPWDSTYEQYF. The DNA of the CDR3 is TGTGCCAGCAGCCCTTGGGACTCAACCTACGAGCAGTACTTC.